This TCR beta chain was observed in a study of blood T cells in healthy people across ages. Study-level results: With age, beta diversity per million T cells declined roughly linearly, significantly by roughly 40.

As regards this clonotype: Antigen specificity is unknown.

Caucasian individuals from Russia who were healthy and aged roughly 6 to 95 acted as donors. Each donor had about 9.6 milliliters of peripheral blood drawn. Germline V CDR1 and CDR2: DFQATT, SNEGSKA (reference sequence). The CDR3 spans 14 residues. Losses at the gene ends were 6 bases for V and 6 bases for J; bases not matched to a gene: 9. Alongside a J-beta primer mix, a sample-barcoded 5' primer served in a second PCR lasting roughly 6 to 11 cycles. Each TCR beta cDNA got a 12-nucleotide random molecular identifier. MiXCR, applied by TCRdb to the 5' RACE reads, yields one record per CDR3 protein. The data hold about 680,000 distinct CDR3 sequences, with around 49% observed a single time.

V and J are TRBV20-1 and TRBJ2-7; 12 bases agree with TRBD2. The TCR comes from an older woman in good health. Sequencing input: blood. The CDR3 region is CSAPMTSGRLEQYF. CDR3 in DNA: TGCAGTGCACCAATGACTAGCGGGAGACTCGAGCAGTACTTC.